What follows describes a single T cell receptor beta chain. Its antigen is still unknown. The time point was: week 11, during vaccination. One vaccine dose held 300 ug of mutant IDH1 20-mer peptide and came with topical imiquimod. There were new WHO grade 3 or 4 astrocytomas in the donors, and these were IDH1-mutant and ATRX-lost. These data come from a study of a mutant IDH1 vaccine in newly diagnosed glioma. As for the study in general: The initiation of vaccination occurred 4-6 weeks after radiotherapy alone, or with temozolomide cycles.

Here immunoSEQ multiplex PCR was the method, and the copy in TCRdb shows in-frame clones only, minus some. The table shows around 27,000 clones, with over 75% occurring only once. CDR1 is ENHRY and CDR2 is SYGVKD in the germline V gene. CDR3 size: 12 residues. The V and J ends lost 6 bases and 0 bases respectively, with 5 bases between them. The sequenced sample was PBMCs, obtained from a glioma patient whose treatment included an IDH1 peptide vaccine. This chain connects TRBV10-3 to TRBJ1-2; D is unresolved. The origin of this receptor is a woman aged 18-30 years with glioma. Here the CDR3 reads CAISQANYGYTF. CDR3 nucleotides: TGTGCCATCAGCCAAGCTAACTATGGCTACACCTTC.